This TCR beta chain was found in a study of cytomegalovirus exposure and HLA in healthy donors. Looking at the study overall: Out of 170 million or so T cells, an earlier analysis found some 120 million unique TCR beta sequences in total.

Healthy bone marrow donors supplied every sample. The CDR3 consists of 11 residues. V lost 8 bases and J 1 base, leaving 8 bases between the germline ends. Germline V gene data show CDR1 as GTSNPN and CDR2 as SVGIG (reference sequence). This clone occurred a few times. Antigen unknown. Study outcomes and limitations: The study had only CMV serostatus as immune exposure information. Under 20,000 TCR beta sequences were associated with HLA alleles at 0.05 false discovery rate in a later analysis.

PCR employed 60 Vbeta and 13 Jbeta primers. Produced via immunoSEQ multiplex PCR; TCRdb's table is partial and in-frame only. The sample consists of under 150,000 clones, roughly 80% of them appearing once. This receptor was obtained from a woman in her thirties or forties in good health and CMV-seropositive. The chain recombines TRBV30 with TRBJ1-1, with a weak D call TRBD1 (5 bases). Source material: PBMCs. This CDR3 reads CAAQENTEAFF. DNA of the CDR3: TGTGCCGCACAGGAGAACACTGAAGCTTTCTTT.